The rows below give T cell receptor beta chains drawn from one sample of a study of blood T cell repertoires in COVID-19. Libraries were prepared by immunoSEQ multiplex PCR; TCRdb keeps only in-frame clonotypes and omits some of them. The data contain hundreds of thousands of clones, about 85% of them singletons. Sequenced material: PBMCs or T cells enriched from blood (not recorded which). The receptors here all came from a man aged 40-55 years who had recovered from COVID-19. Both conserved end residues are part of each CDR3. A D gene is named only where the DNA matches it firmly. Clone sizes are given selectively: once, few, many, or a class where the clone is expanded.

TRBJ1-4,TRBV21-1,NA,NA,TGTGCCAGCAGCGGATCGGGACAGGCGATATTTAATGAAAAACTGTTTTTT,CASSGSGQAIFNEKLFF
TRBJ1-2,TRBV5-1,TRBD1,NA,TGCGCCAGTGGAGGGGGCGCGTATGGCTACACCTTC,CASGGGAYGYTF
TRBJ2-1,TRBV27,NA,NA,TGTGCCAGCAACGGAGTATTAAACAATGAGCAGTTCTTC,CASNGVLNNEQFF
TRBJ1-2,TRBV27,TRBD1,once,TGTGCCAGCAGTCCGTCACAGGGGGTCCATAACTATGGCTACACCTTC,CASSPSQGVHNYGYTF
TRBJ2-7,TRBV5-1,TRBD1,NA,TGCGCCAGCAGCTTAGAGACAGGGTTTTACGAGCAGTACTTC,CASSLETGFYEQYF
TRBJ2-1,TRBV24-1,NA,NA,TGTGCCGTTTCGAAGGACAGCTCCTACAATGAGCAGTTCTTC,CAVSKDSSYNEQFF
TRBJ2-7,TRBV29-1,TRBD2,NA,TGCAGCGTTGTGAGTCCTAGCGGGAACTACGAGCAGTACTTC,CSVVSPSGNYEQYF
TRBJ2-5,TRBV3-1/TRBV3-2,TRBD2,few,TGTGCCAGCAGCCCGAGCGGGAGTTTGGGTGAGACCCAGTACTTC,CASSPSGSLGETQYF
TRBJ2-7,TRBV30,NA,NA,TGTGCCTGGAGAGATCCGGCCTTAGGGGGCTACGAGCAGTACTTC,CAWRDPALGGYEQYF
TRBJ1-5,TRBV27,NA,NA,TGTGCCAGCGCACCGAGGGACACCAATCAGCCCCAGCATTTT,CASAPRDTNQPQHF
TRBJ2-7,TRBV5-1,TRBD2,NA,TGCGCCAGCAGCTCCTGGACTAGTGGGGGCTACGAGCAGTACTTC,CASSSWTSGGYEQYF
TRBJ2-5,TRBV2,TRBD2,NA,TGTGCCAGCAGCAGGGATAGCGGGAGACGGGAGACCCAGTACTTC,CASSRDSGRRETQYF
TRBJ2-7,TRBV7-2,NA,NA,TGTGCCAGCAGCCCCCTCTACGAGCAGTACTTC,CASSPLYEQYF
TRBJ2-1,TRBV9,NA,NA,TGTGCCAGCAGCGTAGTAGATACTAGCTACTACAATGAGCAGTTCTTC,CASSVVDTSYYNEQFF
TRBJ2-7,TRBV7-8,TRBD1,NA,TGTGCCAGCAGCCCGGGGACAGGGGGTGGCTACGAGCAGTACTTC,CASSPGTGGGYEQYF
TRBJ2-5,TRBV4-3,NA,NA,TGCGCCAGCAGCCAAGGGGCGGGAGAGACCCAGTACTTC,CASSQGAGETQYF
TRBJ2-7,TRBV7-2,NA,NA,TGTGCCAGCAGCAGACGGGGGGCTTTTTCCTACGAGCAGTACTTC,CASSRRGAFSYEQYF
TRBJ2-1,TRBV4-3,TRBD1,NA,TGCGCCAGCAGCCAGATGTCGGACAGGGTCGATGAGCAGTTCTTC,CASSQMSDRVDEQFF
TRBJ1-2,TRBV28,NA,once,TGTGCCAGCAACCCCGTGGGCAGAACTAACTATGGCTACACCTTC,CASNPVGRTNYGYTF
TRBJ1-4,TRBV13,NA,NA,TGTGCCAGCAGCCCCGGGACGCCGGGGGGTGGAGAAAAACTGTTTTTT,CASSPGTPGGGEKLFF
TRBJ1-3,TRBV29-1,TRBD1,NA,TGCAGCGTTTTGACGTTGGGGGGGACAGGATCCAATCCTGGAAACACCATATATTTT,CSVLTLGGTGSNPGNTIYF
TRBJ2-5,TRBV7-6,TRBD2,once,TGTGCCAGCAGCCAGGGACTAGCGGGAGGGCGGGAGACCCAGTACTTC,CASSQGLAGGRETQYF
TRBJ2-7,TRBV5-8,NA,NA,TGTGCCAGCAAGCTAAAGTCGGGGGACGAGCAGTACTTC,CASKLKSGDEQYF
TRBJ1-1,TRBV5-1,TRBD1,NA,TGCGCCAGCAGCTTGGTCGGACAGGGCCTCCTGAACACTGAAGCTTTCTTT,CASSLVGQGLLNTEAFF
TRBJ2-3,TRBV4-1,NA,NA,TGCGCCAGCAGCACCGGGTCCTTCACAGATACGCAGTATTTT,CASSTGSFTDTQYF
TRBJ2-3,TRBV29-1,TRBD2,once,TGCAGCGTTGCGGAGACTAGCGGGGACACAGATACGCAGTATTTT,CSVAETSGDTDTQYF
TRBJ2-1,TRBV27,TRBD2,NA,TGTGCCAGCAGTTTAGGGGCTAGCGGGAGGAATGAGCAGTTCTTC,CASSLGASGRNEQFF
TRBJ2-3,TRBV5-1,TRBD2,NA,TGCGCCAGCAGCTTGGGAGGGACTACCTCGGATACGCAGTATTTT,CASSLGGTTSDTQYF
TRBJ2-7,TRBV18,TRBD1,NA,TGTGCCAGCTCATCCGGGACAGGGGCCGAGCAGTACTTC,CASSSGTGAEQYF
TRBJ2-7,TRBV5-5,NA,NA,TGTGCCAGCAGCTCCCCGGACATAGGAAGCTACGAGCAGTACTTC,CASSSPDIGSYEQYF